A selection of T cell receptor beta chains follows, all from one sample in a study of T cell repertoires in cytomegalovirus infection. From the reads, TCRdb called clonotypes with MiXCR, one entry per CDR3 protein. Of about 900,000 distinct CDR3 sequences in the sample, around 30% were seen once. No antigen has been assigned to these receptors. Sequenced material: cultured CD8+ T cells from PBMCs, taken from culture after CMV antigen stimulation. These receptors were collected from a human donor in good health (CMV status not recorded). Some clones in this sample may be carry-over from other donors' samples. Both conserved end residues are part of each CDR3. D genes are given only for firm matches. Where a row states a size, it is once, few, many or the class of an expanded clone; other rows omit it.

CASSLSGAVGELFF TGCGCCAGCAGCTTATCGGGGGCCGTCGGGGAGCTGTTTTTT TRBV5-1 - TRBJ2-2 few
CTSSVVGTVTDTQYF TGTACCAGCAGCGTAGTGGGGACAGTCACAGATACGCAGTATTTT TRBV9 TRBD1 TRBJ2-3 -
CASSYRSANSPLHF TGTGCCAGCAGCTACAGGTCTGCTAATTCACCCCTCCACTTT TRBV7-2 - TRBJ1-6 many
CASSLITGAAKQETQYF TGTGCCAGCAGTTTAATCACAGGGGCCGCGAAACAAGAGACCCAGTACTTC TRBV27 TRBD1 TRBJ2-5 -
CASSQDRRAYYNEQFF TGTGCCAGCAGCCAAGATAGAAGGGCTTACTACAATGAGCAGTTCTTC TRBV14 - TRBJ2-1 -
CSAPQPPRGGVSYNEQFF TGCAGTGCTCCACAACCTCCCCGGGGGGGAGTCTCCTACAATGAGCAGTTCTTC TRBV20-1 TRBD2 TRBJ2-1 once
CAADPSGYNSPLHF TGTGCCGCGGACCCCTCGGGATATAATTCACCCCTCCACTTT TRBV6-6 - TRBJ1-6 few
CASSYSTTDGYTF TGTGCCAGCAGTTACTCGACGACCGATGGCTACACCTTC TRBV6-6 - TRBJ1-2 -
CATVPTGSNQPQHF TGTGCCACCGTACCGACAGGGAGCAATCAGCCCCAGCATTTT TRBV15 TRBD1 TRBJ1-5 few
CASSPVVGRQETQYF TGTGCCAGCAGTCCAGTTGTGGGGCGCCAAGAGACCCAGTACTTC TRBV6-6 - TRBJ2-5 -
CSVDPGDGNTIYF TGCAGCGTTGATCCCGGGGATGGAAACACCATATATTTT TRBV29-1 - TRBJ1-3 -
CASSYSRERSYNEQFF TGTGCCAGCAGTTACTCGAGGGAGAGGTCCTACAATGAGCAGTTCTTC TRBV6-2/TRBV6-3 - TRBJ2-1 few
CASSPGGRVNTGELFF TGTGCCAGCAGCCCCGGTGGGAGAGTGAACACCGGGGAGCTGTTTTTT TRBV3-1 - TRBJ2-2 -
CASSHGTAYQPQHF TGCGCCAGCAGCCACGGGACAGCCTATCAGCCCCAGCATTTT TRBV4-1 TRBD1 TRBJ1-5 few
CANSQTVLEAFF TGTGCCAACAGCCAGACGGTCCTTGAAGCTTTCTTT TRBV12-3/TRBV12-4 - TRBJ1-1 -
CASRPQGARTEAFF TGTGCCAGCAGACCACAGGGGGCGAGGACTGAAGCTTTCTTT TRBV12-3/TRBV12-4 TRBD1 TRBJ1-1 many
CATSDRRRSYGYTF TGTGCCACCAGTGACCGGCGACGGAGCTATGGCTACACCTTC TRBV24-1 - TRBJ1-2 -
CASSPYSGTADGYTF TGTGCCAGCAGCCCATACTCCGGGACTGCCGATGGCTACACCTTC TRBV28 - TRBJ1-2 -
CASSIADTVYVANVLTF TGTGCCAGTAGTATAGCGGACACGGTATATGTGGCCAACGTCCTGACTTTC TRBV19 - TRBJ2-6 few
CASSQDRDTDTQYF TGTGCCAGCAGCCAGGACAGGGACACAGATACGCAGTATTTT TRBV28 TRBD1 TRBJ2-3 -
CASKRNEQFF TGTGCCAGCAAACGCAATGAGCAGTTCTTC TRBV2 - TRBJ2-1 -
CASTFTGELFF TGTGCCAGCACCTTCACCGGGGAGCTGTTTTTT TRBV5-1 - TRBJ2-2 many
CASSLVTSGSQETQYF TGTGCCAGCAGCTTAGTAACTAGCGGGTCGCAAGAGACCCAGTACTTC TRBV7-2 TRBD2 TRBJ2-5 many
CASSYSGLKLTDTQYF TGTGCCAGCAGTTACTCGGGACTCAAGCTCACAGATACGCAGTATTTT TRBV6-5 - TRBJ2-3 -
CASSLSVVQYF TGTGCCAGCAGTTTGTCGGTCGTGCAGTACTTC TRBV12-3/TRBV12-4 - TRBJ2-7 -
CASSGGERGNQPQHF TGTGCCAGCAGCGGAGGGGAACGGGGCAATCAGCCCCAGCATTTT TRBV5-5 - TRBJ1-5 few
CASRNLGTGVKWRGQETQYF TGTGCCAGCAGAAACCTCGGGACAGGGGTAAAGTGGCGTGGCCAAGAGACCCAGTACTTC TRBV12-3/TRBV12-4 TRBD1 TRBJ2-5 -
CASTLIWARGSPLHF TGTGCCAGCACGTTAATTTGGGCCCGAGGTTCACCCCTCCACTTT TRBV27 - TRBJ1-6 once
CASSVSQGAYEQYF TGTGCCAGTAGTGTCTCGCAGGGGGCCTACGAGCAGTACTTC TRBV19 TRBD1 TRBJ2-7 -
CASSFLDMSSYNEQFF TGTGCCAGCAGTTTTCTTGACATGAGCTCCTACAATGAGCAGTTCTTC TRBV28 - TRBJ2-1 -
CASSQLRDSPYEQYF TGCGCCAGCAGCCAACTCCGGGACAGCCCCTACGAGCAGTACTTC TRBV4-1 TRBD1 TRBJ2-7 -
CSAWLDRRPDGYTF TGCAGTGCTTGGCTGGACAGGCGCCCTGACGGCTACACCTTC TRBV20-1 TRBD1 TRBJ1-2 -
CASSFFGQGAATNEKLFF TGTGCCAGCAGTTTTTTCGGGCAGGGGGCTGCAACTAATGAAAAACTGTTTTTT TRBV27 TRBD1 TRBJ1-4 -
CASGISGAPTYNEQFF TGTGCCAGCGGTATTAGCGGGGCGCCCACCTACAATGAGCAGTTCTTC TRBV7-8 TRBD2 TRBJ2-1 -
CASSEGIAVTDTQYF TGTGCCAGCAGTGAGGGGATAGCGGTTACAGATACGCAGTATTTT TRBV2 - TRBJ2-3 -
CASSLGRDKGNQPQHF TGTGCCAGCAGCTTGGGCCGGGACAAAGGAAATCAGCCCCAGCATTTT TRBV13 - TRBJ1-5 -
CASSLGRVNEQFF TGTGCCAGCAGCTTAGGCAGGGTTAATGAGCAGTTCTTC TRBV27 - TRBJ2-1 many
CACDGYSGNTIYF TGTGCCTGCGACGGCTACTCTGGAAACACCATATATTTT TRBV12-3/TRBV12-4 - TRBJ1-3 -
CASSGQSEQYF TGTGCCAGCTCCGGACAGTCCGAGCAGTACTTC TRBV11-2 - TRBJ2-7 few
CASSELWGAENGEAFF TGTGCCAGCAGTGAATTGTGGGGGGCCGAGAACGGTGAAGCTTTCTTT TRBV6-1 - TRBJ1-1 few
CASSLLGHSTDTQYF TGCGCCAGCAGCTTGTTAGGGCACAGCACAGATACGCAGTATTTT TRBV5-1 - TRBJ2-3 once
CASSPTDGTDTQYF TGTGCCAGCAGCCCCACCGATGGCACAGATACGCAGTATTTT TRBV7-3 - TRBJ2-3 few
CASSYFITFQGAIDYGYTF TGTGCCAGCAGTTACTTTATCACCTTTCAGGGGGCGATTGACTATGGCTACACCTTC TRBV6-6 TRBD1 TRBJ1-2 -
CASSLPPGVKNNEQFF TGTGCCAGCAGCTTACCCCCCGGGGTTAAGAACAATGAGCAGTTCTTC TRBV7-9 - TRBJ2-1 -
CASIFLDTQYF TGTGCCAGCATTTTCTTGGATACGCAGTATTTT TRBV6-6 - TRBJ2-3 few
CASSIDTQQQYF TGTGCCAGTAGTATCGACACTCAGCAGCAGTACTTC TRBV19 - TRBJ2-7 once
CTSSFGGQGANVLTF TGTACCAGCAGTTTCGGGGGACAAGGGGCCAACGTCCTGACTTTC TRBV12-3/TRBV12-4 - TRBJ2-6 -